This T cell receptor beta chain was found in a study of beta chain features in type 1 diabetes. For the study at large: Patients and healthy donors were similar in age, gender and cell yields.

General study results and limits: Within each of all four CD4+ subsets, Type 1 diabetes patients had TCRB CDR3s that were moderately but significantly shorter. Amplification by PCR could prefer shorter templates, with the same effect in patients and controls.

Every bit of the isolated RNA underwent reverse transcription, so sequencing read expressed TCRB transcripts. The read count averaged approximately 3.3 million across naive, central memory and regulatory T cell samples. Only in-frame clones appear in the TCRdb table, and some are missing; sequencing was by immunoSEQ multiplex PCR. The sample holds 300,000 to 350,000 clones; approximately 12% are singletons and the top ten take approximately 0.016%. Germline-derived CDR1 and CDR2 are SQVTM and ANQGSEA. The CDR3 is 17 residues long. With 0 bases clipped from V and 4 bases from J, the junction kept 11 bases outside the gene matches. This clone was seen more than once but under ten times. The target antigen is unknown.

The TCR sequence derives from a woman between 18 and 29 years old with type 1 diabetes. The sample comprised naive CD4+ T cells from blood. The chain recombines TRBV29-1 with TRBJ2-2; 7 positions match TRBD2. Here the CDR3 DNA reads TGCAGCGTTGAAGATCTTCTTGCGGGAGAGGGCACCGGGGAGCTGTTTTTT. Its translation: CSVEDLLAGEGTGELFF.